This T cell receptor (beta chain) came from a study of control samples from healthy donors and cancer patients. The method was immunoSEQ multiplex PCR; TCRdb's version includes in-frame clones alone and lacks a portion of them. The data show about 77,000 clones, about 92% seen once. The sequence was obtained from a woman aged 60-70 years in good health. The material sequenced was blood.

CDR3 in amino acids: CASSFGTYNTEAFF. CDR3 bases: TGTGCCAGCAGCTTCGGGACCTACAACACTGAAGCTTTCTTT. The chain carries TRBV3-1 (or the pseudogene TRBV3-2) and TRBJ1-1; perhaps TRBD1 as D (5 bases). Germline V gene lookup returns CDR1 LGHDT and CDR2 YNNKEL (reference sequence). CDR3 size: 14 residues. V dropped 5 bases and J dropped 2 bases, with 12 bases sitting between them.